This TCR beta chain is drawn from a study of shared clonotypes between healthy human individuals. Profiled with immunoSEQ multiplex PCR; TCRdb holds only in-frame clones, not every one. Of 2 million to 3 million clones in the sample, around nine tenths were seen once. This CDR3 is built from 13 residues. The V gene lost 6 bases and the J gene lost 3 bases, with 8 bases spanning the gap. Germline V gene lookup returns CDR1 MNHEY and CDR2 SVGAGI. The sample taken for sequencing was naive CD4+ T cells sorted from blood. Described subset: CD45RA+ positively selected. The receptor was isolated from a man in his late teens or twenties in good health. The chain combines TRBV6-5 with TRBJ1-4, with D hard to call. CDR3 region: CASRELANEKLFF. DNA for the CDR3: TGTGCCAGCAGGGAGCTGGCTAATGAAAAACTGTTTTTT.